The present entry profiles one TCR beta chain with its context. No antigen is known for it. Per the germline V gene, CDR1 is SGHNT and CDR2 is YENEEA. The CDR3 totals 13 residues. V gave up 1 base and J gave up 6 bases, with 7 bases separating them. Using immunoSEQ multiplex PCR, the repertoire was profiled, and TCRdb retains in-frame clones only, with some absent. This sample carries 95,000 or so clones, approximately 93% of them seen once, and the ten largest clones take roughly 1.7%. Related graft donors supplied nonmyeloablative bone marrow transplants, and mixed chimerism was transient. These data come from a study of Tregs in tolerant kidney transplant recipients. Study findings and constraints: Findings come from small patient numbers and require larger validation. Activated donor B cell expansion appeared to reveal the most relevant donor-specific TCRbeta repertoire.

The sequencing used CD4+ T cells from blood (PBMCs), collected 12 months after the transplant. This TCR derives from a human patient who received a combined kidney and bone marrow transplant. Some T cells may be supplied by the graft donor. The chain couples TRBV11-3 to TRBJ2-1; D gene ambiguous. The CDR3 loop is CASSLGGRNEQFF. CDR3 nucleotides: TGTGCCAGCAGCTTAGGCGGTCGCAATGAGCAGTTCTTC.